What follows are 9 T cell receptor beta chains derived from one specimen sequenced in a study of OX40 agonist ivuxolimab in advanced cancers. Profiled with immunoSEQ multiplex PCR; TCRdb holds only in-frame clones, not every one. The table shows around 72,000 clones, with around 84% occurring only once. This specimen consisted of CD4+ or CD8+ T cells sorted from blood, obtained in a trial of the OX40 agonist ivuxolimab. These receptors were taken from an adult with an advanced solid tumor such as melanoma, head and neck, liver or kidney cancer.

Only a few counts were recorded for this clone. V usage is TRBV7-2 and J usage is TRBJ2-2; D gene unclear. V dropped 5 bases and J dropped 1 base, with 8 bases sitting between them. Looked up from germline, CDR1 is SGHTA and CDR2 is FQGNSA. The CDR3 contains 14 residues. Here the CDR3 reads CASSLPLNTGELFF. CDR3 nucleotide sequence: TGTGCCAGCAGCCTCCCGCTGAACACCGGGGAGCTGTTTTTT.

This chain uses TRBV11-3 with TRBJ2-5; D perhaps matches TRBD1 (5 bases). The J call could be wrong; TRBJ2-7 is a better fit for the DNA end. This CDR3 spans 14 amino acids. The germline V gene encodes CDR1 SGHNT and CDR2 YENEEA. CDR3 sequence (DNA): TGTGCCAGCAGCTTTTCCGAAGACAGCTACGAGCAGTACTTC. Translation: CASSFSEDSYEQYF.

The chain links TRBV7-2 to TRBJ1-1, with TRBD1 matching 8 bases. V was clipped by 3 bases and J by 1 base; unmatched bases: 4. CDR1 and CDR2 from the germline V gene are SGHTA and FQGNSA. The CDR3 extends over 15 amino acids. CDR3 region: CASSFGQGQNTEAFF. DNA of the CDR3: TGTGCCAGCAGCTTTGGACAGGGACAGAACACTGAAGCTTTCTTT.

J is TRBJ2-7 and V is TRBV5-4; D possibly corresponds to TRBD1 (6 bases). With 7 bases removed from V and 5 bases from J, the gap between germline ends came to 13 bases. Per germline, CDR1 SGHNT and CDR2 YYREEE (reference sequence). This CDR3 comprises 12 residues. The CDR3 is CASYNRVNEQYF. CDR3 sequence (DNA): TGTGCCAGCTACAACAGGGTCAACGAGCAGTACTTC.

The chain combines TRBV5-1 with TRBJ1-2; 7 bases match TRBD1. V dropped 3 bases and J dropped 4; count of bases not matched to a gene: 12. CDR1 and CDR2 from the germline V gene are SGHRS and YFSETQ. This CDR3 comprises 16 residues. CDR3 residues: CASSYNPGQTAYGYTF. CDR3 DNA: TGCGCCAGCAGCTATAACCCGGGACAGACCGCCTATGGCTACACCTTC.

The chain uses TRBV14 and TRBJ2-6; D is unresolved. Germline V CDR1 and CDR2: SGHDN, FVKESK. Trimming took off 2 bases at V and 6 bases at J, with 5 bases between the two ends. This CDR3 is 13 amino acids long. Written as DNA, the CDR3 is TGTGCCAGCAGCCAAAGCCTGGCCAACGTCCTGACTTTC. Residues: CASSQSLANVLTF.

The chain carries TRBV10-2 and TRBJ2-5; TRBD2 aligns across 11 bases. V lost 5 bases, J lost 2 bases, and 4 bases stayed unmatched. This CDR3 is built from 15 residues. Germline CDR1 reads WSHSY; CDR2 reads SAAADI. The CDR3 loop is CASSRTSGPQETQYF. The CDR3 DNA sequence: TGCGCCAGCAGTCGGACTAGCGGGCCTCAAGAGACCCAGTACTTC.

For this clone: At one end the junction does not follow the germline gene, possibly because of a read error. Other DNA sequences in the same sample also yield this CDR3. The CDR3 coding sequence is TGTGCTAGTAGTTCCACTACAGGGGTCGTCTACACAGATACGCAGTATTTT. Protein product: CASSSTTGVVYTDTQYF. The gene calls are TRBV19 and TRBJ2-3, with 7 nucleotides matching TRBD1. The CDR3 is 17 amino acids. CDR1 is LNHDA, CDR2 SQIVND, per germline (reference sequence).

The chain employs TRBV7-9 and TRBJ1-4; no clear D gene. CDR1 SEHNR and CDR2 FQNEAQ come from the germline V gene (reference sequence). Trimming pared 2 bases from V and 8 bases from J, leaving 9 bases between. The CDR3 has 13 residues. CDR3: CASSLRRHEKLFF. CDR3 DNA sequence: TGTGCCAGCAGCTTAAGGAGGCACGAAAAACTGTTTTTT.